The present T cell receptor beta chain was sequenced within a study of blood T cells in healthy people across ages. Findings and caveats of the study: In older individuals, TCR beta diversity per million T cells was lower, falling roughly linearly with age. Fewer expanded clones and more diversity marked long-lived versus aged donors.

Germline assignment: CDR1 SGHDN and CDR2 FVKESK. This CDR3 has 14 residues. Trimming removed 4 bases from V and 3 bases from J; junction bases left unmatched: 4. Regarding this clonotype: Its antigen is not identified.

Through a sample-barcoded 5' primer and a J-beta primer mix, a second PCR was run for roughly 6 to 11 cycles. Each CDR3 protein gets one entry after TCRdb re-called the 5' RACE reads with MiXCR. Counted here are about 800,000 distinct CDR3 sequences, approximately 25% occurring once; the ten biggest clones make up 3.7%. The data also belong to a second study, concerning T cells of mothers and their children. That source adds: The authors used all extracted RNA for cDNA synthesis, at about 1.5 ug per 15 ul.

This receptor was identified in a boy between 10 and 17 years old in good health. Sequencing input: blood. This chain connects TRBV14 to TRBJ2-7; 9 positions agree with TRBD1. CDR3 sequence: CASSPGDRDYEQYF. CDR3 DNA sequence: TGTGCCAGCAGCCCCGGGGACAGGGACTACGAGCAGTACTTC. The complete variable domain, with remaining parts taken from reference TRBV14 and TRBJ2-7, reads EAGVTQFPSHSVIEKGQTVTLRCDPISGHDNLYWYRRVMGKEIKFLLHFVKESKQDESGMPNNRFLAERTGGTYSTLKVQPAELEDSGVYFCASSPGDRDYEQYFGPGTRLTVT.